The rows below give T cell receptor beta chains drawn from one sample of a study of graft-versus-host responses after intestinal transplantation. Clones were read by immunoSEQ multiplex PCR, and TCRdb kept only the in-frame ones, dropping some. The data contain approximately 19,000 clones, approximately 92% of them singletons. The sample was PBMCs, taken less than 400 days after transplant. The origin of the receptors is a human patient who received an intestinal transplant, so some T cells may come from the graft donor. The CDR3 runs from the conserved cysteine through the conserved F or W. The D gene is left open where the match is weak. Clone size is not always given. Where it is, it says once, few, many or a class for expanded clones.

abundance | j_gene | d_gene | v_gene | CDR3nt | CDR3aa
- | TRBJ1-5 | - | TRBV19 | TGTGCCAGTAGTATATTAGGAGGGGCAAAGCCCCAGCATTTT | CASSILGGAKPQHF
- | TRBJ2-1 | - | TRBV12-2 | TGTGCAAGTCGCTTATCCCAGCGGGGCAACTCCTACAATGAGCAGTTCTTC | CASRLSQRGNSYNEQFF
- | TRBJ2-1 | TRBD2 | TRBV10-2 | TGCGCCAGCAGTGAGGCAGCCGGGACTAGCGTTGAATCTGAGCAGTTCTTC | CASSEAAGTSVESEQFF
- | TRBJ2-7 | - | TRBV28 | TGTGCCAGCAGATCACCCGGGACCACCTACGAGCAGTACTTC | CASRSPGTTYEQYF
- | TRBJ1-1 | - | TRBV25-1 | TGTGCCAGCAGTGAATATGCGTCCTGGGGGGCTTTCTTT | CASSEYASWGAFF
- | TRBJ2-5 | - | TRBV5-1 | TGCGCCAGCAGCTTTGGACAGAACTCCTACGGGCAGTACTTC | CASSFGQNSYGQYF
once | TRBJ1-2 | - | TRBV5-1 | TGCGCCAGCAGCTTGGACAGGGTCTATGGCTACACCTTC | CASSLDRVYGYTF
- | TRBJ1-1 | - | TRBV7-3 | TGTGCCAGCAGCTTATCACAAAACACTGAAGCTTTCTTT | CASSLSQNTEAFF
- | TRBJ2-1 | TRBD2 | TRBV7-9 | TGTGCCAGCAGCCCCAGCGGGGGGGCCTACAATGAGCAGTTCTTC | CASSPSGGAYNEQFF
- | TRBJ2-2 | - | TRBV19 | TGTGCCAGTCATATACACACCGGGGAGCTGTTTTTT | CASHIHTGELFF
few | TRBJ2-1 | TRBD1 | TRBV25-1 | TGTGCCAGCAGTGAGACAGGGGGCTCCTACAATGAGCAGTTCTTC | CASSETGGSYNEQFF
- | TRBJ2-5 | TRBD2 | TRBV7-2 | TGTGCCAGCAGCTTAGGCTCGTTAGCGGGACAAGAGACCCAGTACTTC | CASSLGSLAGQETQYF
- | TRBJ1-5 | - | TRBV5-6 | TGTGCCAGCAGCTTCATCGGGGCCAATCAGCCCCAGCATTTT | CASSFIGANQPQHF
- | TRBJ1-4 | - | TRBV27 | TGTGCCAGCAGTTTCAGCACAGGAAATTATGAAAAACTGTTTTTT | CASSFSTGNYEKLFF
- | TRBJ1-4 | TRBD1 | TRBV7-6 | TGTGCCAGCAGCGTCTATCCGGGACAGGAAAATGAAAAACTGTTTTTT | CASSVYPGQENEKLFF
- | TRBJ2-1 | TRBD1 | TRBV28 | TGTGCCAGCAGTGAGACAGGGATATACAATGAGCAGTTCTTC | CASSETGIYNEQFF
few | TRBJ2-7 | - | TRBV29-1 | TGCAGCGTTTCAGGACAGTCCTACGAGCAGTACTTC | CSVSGQSYEQYF
- | TRBJ2-7 | - | TRBV5-4 | TGTGCCAGCAGCCAAGATAGTGGTGACTCCTACGAGCAGTACTTC | CASSQDSGDSYEQYF
- | TRBJ2-7 | TRBD2 | TRBV4-1 | TGCGCCAGCAGCCACCCGACTAGCGGGAGCTACGAGCAGTACTTC | CASSHPTSGSYEQYF
- | TRBJ1-1 | - | TRBV2 | TGTGCCAGCAGCGGTCAGCCGAACACTGAAGCTTTCTTT | CASSGQPNTEAFF
- | TRBJ2-2 | - | TRBV11-2 | TGTGCCAGTGGTAGGATAGGCACCGGGGAGCTGTTTTTT | CASGRIGTGELFF
- | TRBJ1-2 | TRBD1 | TRBV7-9 | TGTGCCAGCAGCGCCTCAGGGGGCCCGGACTATGGCTACACCTTC | CASSASGGPDYGYTF
- | TRBJ2-2 | TRBD2 | TRBV5-1 | TGCGCCAGCAGCTCGGAACTAGCGGGGGCGACCGGGGAGCTGTTTTTT | CASSSELAGATGELFF
- | TRBJ1-1 | - | TRBV18 | TGTGCCAGCTCCTACCTCCATATGAACACTGAAGCTTTCTTT | CASSYLHMNTEAFF
- | TRBJ2-1 | TRBD2 | TRBV6-5 | TGTGCCAGCAGTTACTCCTCTAGCGGGGGGGATGAGCAGTTCTTC | CASSYSSSGGDEQFF
- | TRBJ1-3 | - | TRBV15 | TGTGCCACCAGCCTCTCCAGGCAACGCTCTGGAAACACCATATATTTT | CATSLSRQRSGNTIYF
- | TRBJ2-4 | - | TRBV6-1 | TGTGCCAGCTTTGAGGGTTTACTGAACATTCAGTACTTC | CASFEGLLNIQYF
- | TRBJ1-6 | TRBD1 | TRBV19 | TGTGCCAGTAGTAGCCGGGACAGGGTAACCTCACCCCTCCACTTT | CASSSRDRVTSPLHF
once | TRBJ2-3 | - | TRBV4-2 | TGTGCCAGCAGCCAAGAAGCTAGCGGCACAGATACGCAGTATTTT | CASSQEASGTDTQYF
once | TRBJ1-1 | - | TRBV5-1 | TGCGCCAGCAGCTCTCTCCCCGGGGGGGACGGGGGCACTGAAGCTTTCTTT | CASSSLPGGDGGTEAFF
- | TRBJ2-5 | - | TRBV5-1 | TGCGCCAGCAGCCGGTACCAAGAGACCCAGTACTTC | CASSRYQETQYF